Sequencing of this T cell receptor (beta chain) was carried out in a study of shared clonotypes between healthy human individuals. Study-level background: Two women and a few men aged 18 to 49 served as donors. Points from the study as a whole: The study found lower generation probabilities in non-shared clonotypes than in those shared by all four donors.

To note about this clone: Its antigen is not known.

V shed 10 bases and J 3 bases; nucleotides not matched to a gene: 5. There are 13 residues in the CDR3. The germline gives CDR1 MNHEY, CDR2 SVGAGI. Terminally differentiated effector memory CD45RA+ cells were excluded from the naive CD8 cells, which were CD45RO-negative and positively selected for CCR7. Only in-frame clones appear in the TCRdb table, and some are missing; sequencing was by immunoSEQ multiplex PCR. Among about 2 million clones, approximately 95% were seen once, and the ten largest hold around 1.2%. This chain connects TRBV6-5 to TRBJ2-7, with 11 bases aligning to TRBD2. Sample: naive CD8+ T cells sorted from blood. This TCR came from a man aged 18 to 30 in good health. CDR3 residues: CATRLAGNYEQYF. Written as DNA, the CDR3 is TGTGCCACCAGACTAGCGGGGAACTACGAGCAGTACTTC.